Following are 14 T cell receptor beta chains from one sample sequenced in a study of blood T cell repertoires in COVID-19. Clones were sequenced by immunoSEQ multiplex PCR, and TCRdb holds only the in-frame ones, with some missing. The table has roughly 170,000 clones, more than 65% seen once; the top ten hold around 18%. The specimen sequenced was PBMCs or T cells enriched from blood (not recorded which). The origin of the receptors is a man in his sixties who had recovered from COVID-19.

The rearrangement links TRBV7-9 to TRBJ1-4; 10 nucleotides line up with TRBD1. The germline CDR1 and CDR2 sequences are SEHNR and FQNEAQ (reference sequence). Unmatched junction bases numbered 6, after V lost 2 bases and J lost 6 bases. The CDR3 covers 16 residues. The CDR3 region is CASSLRTGGFDEKLFF. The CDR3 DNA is TGTGCCAGCAGCTTAAGGACAGGGGGATTTGATGAAAAACTGTTTTTT.

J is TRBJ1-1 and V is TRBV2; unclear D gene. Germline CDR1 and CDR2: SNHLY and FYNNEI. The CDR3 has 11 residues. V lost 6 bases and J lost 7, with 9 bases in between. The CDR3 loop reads CASRLRHEAFF. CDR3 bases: TGTGCCAGCAGGCTACGACATGAAGCTTTCTTT.

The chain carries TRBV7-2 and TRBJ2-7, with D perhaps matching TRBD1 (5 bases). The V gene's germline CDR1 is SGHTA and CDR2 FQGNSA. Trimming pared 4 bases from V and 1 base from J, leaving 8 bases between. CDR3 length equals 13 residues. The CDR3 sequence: CASSSDSSYEQYF. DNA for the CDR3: TGTGCCAGCAGCTCAGACAGTTCCTACGAGCAGTACTTC.

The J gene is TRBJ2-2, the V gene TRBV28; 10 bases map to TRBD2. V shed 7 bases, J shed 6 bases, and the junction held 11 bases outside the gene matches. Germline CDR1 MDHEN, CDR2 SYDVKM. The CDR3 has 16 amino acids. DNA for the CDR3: TGTGCCAGCACCGGGGGGATAGCGGGAGGCTCCGGGGAGCTGTTTTTT. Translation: CASTGGIAGGSGELFF.

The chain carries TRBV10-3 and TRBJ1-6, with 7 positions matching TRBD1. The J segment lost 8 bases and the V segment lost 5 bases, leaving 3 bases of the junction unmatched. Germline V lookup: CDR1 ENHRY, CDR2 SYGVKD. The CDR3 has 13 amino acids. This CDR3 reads CAISQGEDSPLHF. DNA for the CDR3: TGTGCCATCAGTCAGGGGGAAGATTCACCCCTCCACTTT.

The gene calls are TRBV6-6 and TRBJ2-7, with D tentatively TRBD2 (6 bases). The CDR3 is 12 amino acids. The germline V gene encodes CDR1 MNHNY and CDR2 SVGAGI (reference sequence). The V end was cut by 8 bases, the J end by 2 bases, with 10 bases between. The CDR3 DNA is TGTGCCAGCGGGGCGGGGACCTACGAGCAGTACTTC. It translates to CASGAGTYEQYF.

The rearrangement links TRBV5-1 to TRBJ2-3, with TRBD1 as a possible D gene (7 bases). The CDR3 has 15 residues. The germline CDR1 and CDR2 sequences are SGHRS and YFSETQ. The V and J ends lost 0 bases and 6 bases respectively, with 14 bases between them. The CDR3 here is CASSLGVTGRDTQYF. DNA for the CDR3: TGCGCCAGCAGCTTGGGTGTGACAGGGAGGGATACGCAGTATTTT.

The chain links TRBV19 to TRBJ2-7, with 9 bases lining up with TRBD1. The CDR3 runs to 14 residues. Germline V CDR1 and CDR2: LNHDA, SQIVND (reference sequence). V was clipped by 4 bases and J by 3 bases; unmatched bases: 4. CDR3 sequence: CASSTRQGGYEQYF. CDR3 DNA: TGTGCCAGTAGTACCAGACAGGGGGGCTACGAGCAGTACTTC. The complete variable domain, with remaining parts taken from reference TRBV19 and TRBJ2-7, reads DGGITQSPKYLFRKEGQNVTLSCEQNLNHDAMYWYRQDPGQGLRLIYYSQIVNDFQKGDIAEGYSVSREKKESFPLTVTSAQKNPTAFYLCASSTRQGGYEQYFGPGTRLTVT.

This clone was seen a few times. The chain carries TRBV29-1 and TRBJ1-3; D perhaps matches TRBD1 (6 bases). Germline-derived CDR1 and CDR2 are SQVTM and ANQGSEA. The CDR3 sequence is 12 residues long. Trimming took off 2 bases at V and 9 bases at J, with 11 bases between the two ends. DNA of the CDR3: TGCAGCGTTGAATCGGGGGGCAGCACCATATATTTT. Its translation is CSVESGGSTIYF.

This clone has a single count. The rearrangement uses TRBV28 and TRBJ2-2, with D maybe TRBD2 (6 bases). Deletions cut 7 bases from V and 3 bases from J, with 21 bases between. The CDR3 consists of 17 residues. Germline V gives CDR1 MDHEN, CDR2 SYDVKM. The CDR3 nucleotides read TGTGCCAGCACAGATCCTGGGGCGGGGCGGGACACCGGGGAGCTGTTTTTT. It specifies CASTDPGAGRDTGELFF.

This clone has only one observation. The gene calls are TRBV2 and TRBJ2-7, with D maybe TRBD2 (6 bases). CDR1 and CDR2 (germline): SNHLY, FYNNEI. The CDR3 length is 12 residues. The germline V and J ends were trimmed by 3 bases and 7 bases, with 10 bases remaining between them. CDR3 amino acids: CASSDRGREQYF. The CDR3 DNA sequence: TGTGCCAGCAGTGATCGGGGGAGGGAGCAGTACTTC.

The CDR3 region has the DNA TGCGCCAGCAGCCGGTGGGCCTATGAAAAACTGTTTTTT. Its protein is CASSRWAYEKLFF. The chain uses TRBV5-1 and TRBJ1-4; D uncertain. Trimming took off 4 bases at V and 6 bases at J, with 10 bases between the two ends. The CDR3 contains 13 residues. Germline CDR1 SGHRS, CDR2 YFSETQ.

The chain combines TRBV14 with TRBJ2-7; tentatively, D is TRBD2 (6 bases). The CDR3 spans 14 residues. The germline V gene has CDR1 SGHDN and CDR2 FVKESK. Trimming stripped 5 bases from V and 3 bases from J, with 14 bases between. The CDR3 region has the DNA TGTGCCAGCAGCGGCGGGGTATACCGCTACGAGCAGTACTTC. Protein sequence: CASSGGVYRYEQYF.

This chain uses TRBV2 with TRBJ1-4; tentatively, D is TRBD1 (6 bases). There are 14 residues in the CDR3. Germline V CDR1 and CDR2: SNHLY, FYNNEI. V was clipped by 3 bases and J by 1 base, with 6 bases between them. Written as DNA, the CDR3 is TGTGCCAGCAGTGACAGGGGAACTAATGAAAAACTGTTTTTT. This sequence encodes CASSDRGTNEKLFF.